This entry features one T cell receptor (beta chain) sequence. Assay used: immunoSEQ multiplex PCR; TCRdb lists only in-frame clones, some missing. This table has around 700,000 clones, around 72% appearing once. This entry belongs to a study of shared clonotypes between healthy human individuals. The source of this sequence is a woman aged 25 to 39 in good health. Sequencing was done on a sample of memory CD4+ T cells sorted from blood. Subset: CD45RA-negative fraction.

The CDR3, as DNA: TGTGCCACCAGTGAGGTTGGGGCCAACGTCCTGACTTTC. Translated, it gives CATSEVGANVLTF. The V gene is TRBV19, the J gene TRBJ2-6; D ambiguous. V shed 10 bases and J shed 3 bases, with 10 bases lying between them. This CDR3 contains 13 residues. Germline CDR1 and CDR2: LNHDA and SQIVND (reference sequence).